A single sample is the source of the 19 T cell receptor beta chains below, sequenced in a study of cytomegalovirus exposure and HLA in healthy donors. PCR primers comprised 60 Vbeta and 13 Jbeta primers. TCRdb's copy holds only in-frame clones and misses some; the assay was immunoSEQ multiplex PCR. The sample gives around 150,000 clones, about two thirds of which show up once; more than 2.5% is in the top ten. Sequenced: PBMCs. These receptors were taken from a young woman in good health and CMV-seronegative.

The rearrangement uses TRBV25-1 and TRBJ2-2; no clear D gene. Germline CDR1 reads MGHDK; CDR2 reads SYGVNS. The CDR3 totals 11 residues. CDR3 in DNA: TGTGCGACCGCGGTTTCCGGGGAGCTGTTTTTT. It codes for CATAVSGELFF.

This chain uses TRBV29-1 with TRBJ1-1; D possibly corresponds to TRBD1 (6 bases). Looked up from germline, CDR1 is SQVTM and CDR2 is ANQGSEA. This CDR3 has 13 residues. The V end lost 5 bases, the J end lost 0 bases, and 10 bases lay between the germline ends. This CDR3 reads CSVRQVVNTEAFF. The CDR3 DNA reads TGCAGCGTTCGACAGGTGGTGAACACTGAAGCTTTCTTT.

The V and J genes are TRBV15 and TRBJ1-2; a possible D gene is TRBD1 (6 bases). Trimming cost V 1 base and J 4 bases, with 13 bases left between them. The CDR3 is made up of 15 amino acids. The V gene's germline CDR1 is LNHNV and CDR2 YYDKDF (reference sequence). The CDR3 coding sequence is TGTGCCACCAGCAGAGCGGGGGGGCCACCCTATGGCTACACCTTC. Its protein is CATSRAGGPPYGYTF.

The rearrangement uses TRBV13 and TRBJ2-2; 7 bases map to TRBD1. Trimming removed 10 bases from V and 6 bases from J; junction bases left unmatched: 17. The CDR3 runs to 16 residues. Germline V gene lookup returns CDR1 PRHDT and CDR2 FYEKMQ (reference sequence). CDR3 loop: CATSHRGWYGSGELFF. For the CDR3, the DNA is TGTGCCACCTCCCACAGGGGTTGGTATGGCTCCGGGGAGCTGTTTTTT. The full variable domain, with the rest looked up from reference TRBV13 and TRBJ2-2, is AAGVIQSPRHLIKEKRETATLKCYPIPRHDTVYWYQQGPGQDPQFLISFYEKMQSDKGSIPDRFSAQQFSDYHSELNMSSLELGDSALYFCATSHRGWYGSGELFFGEGSRLTVL.

The chain joins TRBV2 to TRBJ2-1; 7 nucleotides line up with TRBD2. The CDR3 contains 13 residues. The ends lost 7 bases at V and 5 bases at J; junction bases unmatched: 5. CDR1 is SNHLY, CDR2 FYNNEI, per germline. CDR3 DNA: TGTGCCAGCACACGACTAGCCGACAATGAGCAGTTCTTC. This translates into CASTRLADNEQFF.

This clone was picked up one time. The CDR3 sequence is CASVPGQASEETQYF. The DNA of the CDR3 is TGTGCCAGCGTACCGGGACAGGCTTCGGAGGAGACCCAGTACTTC. The V call is TRBV9, the J call TRBJ2-5, with 8 bases matching TRBD1. Unmatched junction bases numbered 13, after V lost 7 bases and J lost 5 bases. The CDR3 consists of 15 residues. Germline V gene data show CDR1 as SGDLS and CDR2 as YYNGEE.

The V and J genes are TRBV7-9 and TRBJ1-3, with TRBD1 as a possible D gene (6 bases). The V end was cut by 1 base, the J end by 4 bases, with 11 bases between. Looked up from germline, CDR1 is SEHNR and CDR2 is FQNEAQ (reference sequence). There are 15 residues in the CDR3. CDR3 residues: CASSLEGGVGNTIYF. The DNA of the CDR3 is TGTGCCAGCAGCTTAGAAGGGGGGGTCGGAAACACCATATATTTT.

This clone was picked up a small number of times. The chain carries TRBV5-4 and TRBJ1-1; D is ambiguous. V dropped 3 bases and J dropped 4 bases, with 16 bases sitting between them. The CDR3 runs 15 residues. Germline V lookup: CDR1 SGHNT, CDR2 YYREEE (reference sequence). CDR3 amino acids: CASSSVAPAGTEAFF. The CDR3 nucleotides are TGTGCCAGCAGCTCAGTAGCTCCGGCGGGCACTGAAGCTTTCTTT.

The chain carries TRBV7-3 and TRBJ1-4, with D possibly TRBD1 on 5 matching bases. Trimming cost V 3 bases and J 10 bases, with 12 bases left between them. Germline values: CDR1 SGHTA, CDR2 FQGTGA. The CDR3 has 13 residues. The DNA of the CDR3 is TGTGCCAGCAGCTTGGGCCAGGGTGGAAAACTGTTTTTT. This sequence encodes CASSLGQGGKLFF.

This clone was seen only a few times. The CDR3 nucleotides read TGTGCCAGCAGCTGGGGGAGGAGCTTTGGGGCCAACGTCCTGACTTTC. This translates into CASSWGRSFGANVLTF. The chain is built from TRBV5-6 and TRBJ2-6; possibly TRBD2 for D (6 bases). Germline CDR1 SGHDT, CDR2 YYEEEE. V was pared by 3 bases and J by 3 bases, with 13 bases between. CDR3 size: 16 residues.

This sequence joins TRBV11-2 and TRBJ2-3; 11 nucleotides agree with TRBD1. Germline lookup yields CDR1 SGHAT and CDR2 FQNNGV. This CDR3 contains 18 residues. Unmatched junction bases numbered 7, after V lost 0 bases and J lost 2 bases. CDR3 nucleotides: TGTGCCAGCAGCTTAGAGTCTGGACAGGGGGCTAACACAGATACGCAGTATTTT. It yields the protein CASSLESGQGANTDTQYF.

This chain joins TRBV7-9 and TRBJ2-2, with 15 positions matching TRBD2. The CDR3 contains 17 residues. The V segment lost 5 bases and the J segment 2 bases; nucleotides outside the gene matches: 3. Germline V gives CDR1 SEHNR, CDR2 FQNEAQ (reference sequence). CDR3 residues: CASSKGLAGGNTGELFF. The CDR3, as DNA: TGTGCCAGCAGCAAGGGACTAGCGGGGGGTAACACCGGGGAGCTGTTTTTT.

This clone was observed a single time. The chain carries TRBV30 and TRBJ2-1; D is possibly TRBD2 (6 bases). Germline-derived CDR1 and CDR2 are GTSNPN and SVGIG (reference sequence). Deletions cut 3 bases from V and 14 bases from J, with 14 bases between. CDR3 length: 11 amino acids. CDR3 protein: CAWRFRGSEFF. CDR3 nucleotides: TGTGCCTGGAGATTCCGGGGGTCGGAGTTCTTC.

This chain joins TRBV9 and TRBJ2-7, with a weak D call TRBD1 (6 bases). Trimming took 2 bases from V and 4 from J, leaving 7 bases between them. CDR1 is SGDLS, CDR2 YYNGEE, per germline. This CDR3 is 12 amino acids long. The CDR3 region is CASSVTGYEQYF. The CDR3 bases are TGTGCCAGCAGCGTTACAGGGTACGAGCAGTACTTC.

The V gene is TRBV11-3, the J gene TRBJ2-2; D is possibly TRBD2 (5 bases). V shed 1 base and J shed 3 bases, with 6 bases lying between them. This CDR3 is built from 14 residues. Germline V gives CDR1 SGHNT, CDR2 YENEEA. The CDR3 is CASSLGGDTGELFF. For the CDR3, the DNA is TGTGCCAGCAGCTTAGGGGGAGACACCGGGGAGCTGTTTTTT. Complete variable domain (other parts from reference TRBV11-3 and TRBJ2-2): EAGVVQSPRYKIIEKKQPVAFWCNPISGHNTLYWYLQNLGQGPELLIRYENEEAVDDSQLPKDRFSAERLKGVDSTLKIQPAELGDSAVYLCASSLGGDTGELFFGEGSRLTVL.

The chain combines TRBV5-4 with TRBJ2-5, with D maybe TRBD2 (6 bases). V lost 4 bases to trimming and J lost 5 bases, with 15 bases between them. The CDR3 spans 14 residues. CDR1 is SGHNT, CDR2 YYREEE, per germline (reference sequence). The chain's CDR3 is CASSTQDYRETQYF. In DNA, the CDR3 is TGTGCCAGCAGCACGCAGGACTATCGGGAGACCCAGTACTTC.

With regard to this clone: Other DNA sequences in the same sample also yield this CDR3. The chain couples TRBV5-6 to TRBJ2-1; D uncertain. Per the germline V gene, CDR1 is SGHDT and CDR2 is YYEEEE. The V and J ends lost 2 bases and 0 bases respectively, with 6 bases between them. This CDR3 has 14 amino acids. The CDR3 loop reads CASSFPSSYNEQFF. The DNA of the CDR3 is TGTGCCAGCAGCTTTCCGAGCTCCTACAATGAGCAGTTCTTC.

The rearrangement links TRBV28 to TRBJ2-5, with 9 bases fitting TRBD2. Germline V gives CDR1 MDHEN, CDR2 SYDVKM. The J segment lost 5 bases and the V segment lost 7 bases, leaving 8 bases of the junction unmatched. The CDR3 has 14 amino acids. DNA of the CDR3: TGTGCCAGCAAAGTAGCGGGAGAGTACGAGACCCAGTACTTC. Its translation: CASKVAGEYETQYF.

This chain joins TRBV29-1 and TRBJ1-1; 11 bases agree with TRBD1. The trim removed 7 bases at V and 0 bases at J, leaving 7 bases unmatched. CDR1 is SQVTM and CDR2 is ANQGSEA in the germline V gene. The CDR3 has 15 residues. CDR3 nucleotide sequence: TGCAGCGCCCAGGACAGGGGGCTCCTGAACACTGAAGCTTTCTTT. It yields the protein CSAQDRGLLNTEAFF.